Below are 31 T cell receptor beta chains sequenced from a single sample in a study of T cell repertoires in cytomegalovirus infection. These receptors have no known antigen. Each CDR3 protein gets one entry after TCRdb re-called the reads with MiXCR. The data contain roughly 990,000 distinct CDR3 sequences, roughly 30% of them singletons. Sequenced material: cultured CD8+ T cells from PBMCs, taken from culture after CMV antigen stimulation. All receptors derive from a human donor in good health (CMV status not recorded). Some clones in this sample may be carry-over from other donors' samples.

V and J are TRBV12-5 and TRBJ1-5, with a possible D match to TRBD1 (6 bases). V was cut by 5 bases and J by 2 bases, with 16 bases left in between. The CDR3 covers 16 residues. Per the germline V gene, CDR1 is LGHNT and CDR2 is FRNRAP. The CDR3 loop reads CASGKPQGSRNQPQHF. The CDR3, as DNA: TGTGCTAGTGGTAAACCACAGGGTTCCCGCAATCAGCCCCAGCATTTT.

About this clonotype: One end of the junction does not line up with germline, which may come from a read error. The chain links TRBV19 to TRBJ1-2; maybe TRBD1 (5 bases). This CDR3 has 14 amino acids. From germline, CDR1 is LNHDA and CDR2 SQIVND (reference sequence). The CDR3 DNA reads TGTGTCAGTATAGGGGAGGTCGGCAACTATGGCTACACCTTC. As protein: CVSIGEVGNYGYTF.

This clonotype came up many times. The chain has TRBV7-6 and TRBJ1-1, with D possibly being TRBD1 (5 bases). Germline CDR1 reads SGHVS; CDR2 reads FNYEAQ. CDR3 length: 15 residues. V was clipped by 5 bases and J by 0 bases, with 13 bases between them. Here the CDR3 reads CASSPRDGMNTEAFF. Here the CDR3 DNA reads TGTGCCAGCAGCCCCCGGGACGGAATGAACACTGAAGCTTTCTTT.

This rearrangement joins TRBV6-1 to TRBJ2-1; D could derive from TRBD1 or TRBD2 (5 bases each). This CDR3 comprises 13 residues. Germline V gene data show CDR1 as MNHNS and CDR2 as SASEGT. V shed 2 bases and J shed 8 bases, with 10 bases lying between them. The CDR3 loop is CASSERQGDEQFF. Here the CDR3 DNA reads TGTGCCAGCAGTGAAAGGCAGGGAGATGAGCAGTTCTTC.

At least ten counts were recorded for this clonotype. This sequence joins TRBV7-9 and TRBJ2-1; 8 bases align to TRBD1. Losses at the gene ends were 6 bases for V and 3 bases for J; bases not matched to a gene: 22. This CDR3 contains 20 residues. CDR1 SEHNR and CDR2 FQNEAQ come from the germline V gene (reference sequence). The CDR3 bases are TGTGCCAGCAGTCCCAACCGAGTAAGGTTATTTGGGACAGGCTACAATGAGCAGTTCTTC. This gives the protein CASSPNRVRLFGTGYNEQFF.

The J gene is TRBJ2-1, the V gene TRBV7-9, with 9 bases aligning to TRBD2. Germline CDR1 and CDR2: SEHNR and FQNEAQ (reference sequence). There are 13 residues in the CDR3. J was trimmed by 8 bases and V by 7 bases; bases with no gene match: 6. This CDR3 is CASMGGGADEQFF. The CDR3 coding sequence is TGTGCCAGCATGGGCGGGGGGGCCGATGAGCAGTTCTTC.

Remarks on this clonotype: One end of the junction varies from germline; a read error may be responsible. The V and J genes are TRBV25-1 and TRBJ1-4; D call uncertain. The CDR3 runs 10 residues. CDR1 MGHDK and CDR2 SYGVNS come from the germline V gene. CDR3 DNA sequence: TGTGCCACCTCGAATGGAAAACTGTTTTTT. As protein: CATSNGKLFF.

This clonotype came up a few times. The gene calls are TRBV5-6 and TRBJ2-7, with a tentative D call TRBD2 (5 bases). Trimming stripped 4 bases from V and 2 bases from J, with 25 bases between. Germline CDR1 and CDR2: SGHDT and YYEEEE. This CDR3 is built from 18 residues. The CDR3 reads CASSPRIPVTRNTYEQYV. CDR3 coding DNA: TGTGCCAGCAGCCCACGCATTCCGGTCACTAGAAATACCTACGAGCAGTACGTC.

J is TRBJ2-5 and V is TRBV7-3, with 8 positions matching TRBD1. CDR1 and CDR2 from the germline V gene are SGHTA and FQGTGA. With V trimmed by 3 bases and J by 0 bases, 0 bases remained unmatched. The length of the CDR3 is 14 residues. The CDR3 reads CASSLGQDQETQYF. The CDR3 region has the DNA TGTGCCAGCAGCTTGGGACAGGACCAAGAGACCCAGTACTTC.

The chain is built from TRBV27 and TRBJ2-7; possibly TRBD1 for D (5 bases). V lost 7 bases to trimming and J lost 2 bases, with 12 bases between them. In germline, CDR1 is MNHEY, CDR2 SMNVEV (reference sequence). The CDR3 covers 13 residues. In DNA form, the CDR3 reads TGTGCCAGCACTTCAGGGAACCCCTACGAGCAGTACTTC. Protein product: CASTSGNPYEQYF.

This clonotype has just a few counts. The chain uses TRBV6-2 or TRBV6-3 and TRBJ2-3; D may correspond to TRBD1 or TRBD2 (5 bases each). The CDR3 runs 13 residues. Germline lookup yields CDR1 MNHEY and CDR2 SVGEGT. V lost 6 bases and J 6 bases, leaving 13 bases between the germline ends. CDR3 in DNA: TGTGCCAGCAGCGGGACGGGGCTTGATACGCAGTATTTT. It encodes CASSGTGLDTQYF.

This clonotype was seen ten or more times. CDR3 in DNA: TGTGCCAGCAGCCCAAGTCGGGGCGGTCGCTACGAGCAGTACGTC. Its translation: CASSPSRGGRYEQYV. This chain links TRBV7-2 with TRBJ2-7; D is tentatively TRBD1 or TRBD2 (5 bases each). The CDR3 totals 15 residues. The ends were cut back, 5 bases at V and 3 bases at J, with 17 bases in the middle. Looked up from germline, CDR1 is SGHTA and CDR2 is FQGNSA.

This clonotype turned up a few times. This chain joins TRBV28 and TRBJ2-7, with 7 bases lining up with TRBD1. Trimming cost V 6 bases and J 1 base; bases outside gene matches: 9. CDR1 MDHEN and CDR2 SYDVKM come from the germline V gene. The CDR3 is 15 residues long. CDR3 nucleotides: TGTGCCAGCAGCTTAGGACAGGCGCCGTCCTACGAGCAGTACGTC. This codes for CASSLGQAPSYEQYV.

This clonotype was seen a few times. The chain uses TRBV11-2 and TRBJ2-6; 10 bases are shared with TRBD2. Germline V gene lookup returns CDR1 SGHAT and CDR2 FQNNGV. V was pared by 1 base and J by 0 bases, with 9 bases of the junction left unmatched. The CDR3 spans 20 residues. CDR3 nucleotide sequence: TGTGCCAGCAGCTTAGTTGATGGAGCGGGGGGGTTCTCTGGGGCCAACGTCCTGACTTTC. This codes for CASSLVDGAGGFSGANVLTF.

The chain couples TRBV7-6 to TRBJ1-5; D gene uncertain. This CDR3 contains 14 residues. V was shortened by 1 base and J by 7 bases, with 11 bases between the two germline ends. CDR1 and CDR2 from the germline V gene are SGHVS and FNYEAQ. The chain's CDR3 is CASSLGTGKQPQHF. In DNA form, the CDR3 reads TGTGCCAGCAGCTTAGGGACGGGAAAGCAGCCCCAGCATTTT. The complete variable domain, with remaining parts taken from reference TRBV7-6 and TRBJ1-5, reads GAGVSQSPRYKVTKRGQDVALRCDPISGHVSLYWYRQALGQGPEFLTYFNYEAQQDKSGLPNDRFSAERPEGSISTLTIQRTEQRDSAMYRCASSLGTGKQPQHFGDGTRLSIL.

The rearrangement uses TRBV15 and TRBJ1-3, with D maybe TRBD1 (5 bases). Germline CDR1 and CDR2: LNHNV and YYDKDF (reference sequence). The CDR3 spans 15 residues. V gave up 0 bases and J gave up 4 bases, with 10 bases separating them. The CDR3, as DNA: TGTGCCACCAGCAGAGACAGGGCTCCCGGAAACACCATATATTTT. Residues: CATSRDRAPGNTIYF. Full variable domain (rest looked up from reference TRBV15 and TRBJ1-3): DAMVIQNPRYQVTQFGKPVTLSCSQTLNHNVMYWYQQKSSQAPKLLFHYYDKDFNNEADTPDNFQSRRPNTSFCFLDIRSPGLGDTAMYLCATSRDRAPGNTIYFGEGSWLTVV.

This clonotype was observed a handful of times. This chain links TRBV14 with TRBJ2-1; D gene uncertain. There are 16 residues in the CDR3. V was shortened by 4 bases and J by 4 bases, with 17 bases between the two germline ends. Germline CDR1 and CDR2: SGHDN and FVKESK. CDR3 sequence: CASSRPGRAAYNEQFF. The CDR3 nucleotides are TGTGCCAGCAGCCGCCCCGGCCGAGCAGCTTACAATGAGCAGTTCTTC.

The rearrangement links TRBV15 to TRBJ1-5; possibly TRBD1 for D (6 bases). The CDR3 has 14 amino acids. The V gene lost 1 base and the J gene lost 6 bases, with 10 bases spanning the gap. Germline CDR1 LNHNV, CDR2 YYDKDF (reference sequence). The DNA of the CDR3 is TGTGCCACCAGCAGAGCGGGGGGCTCTCAGCCCCAGCATTTT. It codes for CATSRAGGSQPQHF. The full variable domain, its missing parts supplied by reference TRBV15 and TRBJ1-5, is DAMVIQNPRYQVTQFGKPVTLSCSQTLNHNVMYWYQQKSSQAPKLLFHYYDKDFNNEADTPDNFQSRRPNTSFCFLDIRSPGLGDTAMYLCATSRAGGSQPQHFGDGTRLSIL.

The chain's CDR3 is CASSTRMGRVNEQFF. CDR3 DNA: TGTGCCAGCAGCACGAGGATGGGGCGTGTAAATGAGCAGTTCTTC. This chain links TRBV11-2 with TRBJ2-1; weak D call: TRBD1 (5 bases). Trimming removed 5 bases at V and 7 bases at J, with 18 bases between. This CDR3 has 15 amino acids. Germline-derived CDR1 and CDR2 are SGHAT and FQNNGV.

CDR3 sequence (DNA): TGTGCCATTTCGGGGGGGACAGGGTTTTTCTCCTACAATGAGCAGTTCTTC. Protein: CAISGGTGFFSYNEQFF. The gene calls are TRBV2 and TRBJ2-1; possible D gene TRBD1, 9 bases. The CDR3 is made up of 17 amino acids. The ends were cut back, 10 bases at V and 0 bases at J, with 22 bases in the middle. Germline assignment: CDR1 SNHLY and CDR2 FYNNEI.

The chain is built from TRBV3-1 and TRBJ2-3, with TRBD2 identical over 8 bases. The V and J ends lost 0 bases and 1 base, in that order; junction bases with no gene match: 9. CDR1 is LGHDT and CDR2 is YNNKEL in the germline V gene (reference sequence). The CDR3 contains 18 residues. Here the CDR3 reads CASSQEGLGDSGTDTQYF. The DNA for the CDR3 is TGTGCCAGCAGCCAAGAGGGACTAGGGGATTCTGGCACAGATACGCAGTATTTT.

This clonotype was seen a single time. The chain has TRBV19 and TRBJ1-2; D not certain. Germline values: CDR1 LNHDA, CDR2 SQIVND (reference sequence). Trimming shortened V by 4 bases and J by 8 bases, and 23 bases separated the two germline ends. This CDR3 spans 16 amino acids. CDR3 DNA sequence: TGTGCCAGTAGTACTATACCCAGGTTCGCGGTGGACGGCTACACCTTC. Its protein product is CASSTIPRFAVDGYTF.

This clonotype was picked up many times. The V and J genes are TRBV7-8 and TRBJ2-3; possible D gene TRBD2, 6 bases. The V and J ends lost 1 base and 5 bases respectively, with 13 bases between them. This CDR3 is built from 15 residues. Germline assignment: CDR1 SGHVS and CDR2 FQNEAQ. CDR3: CASSLDWRGGDTQYF. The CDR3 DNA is TGTGCCAGCAGCTTAGATTGGCGGGGTGGAGATACGCAGTATTTT.

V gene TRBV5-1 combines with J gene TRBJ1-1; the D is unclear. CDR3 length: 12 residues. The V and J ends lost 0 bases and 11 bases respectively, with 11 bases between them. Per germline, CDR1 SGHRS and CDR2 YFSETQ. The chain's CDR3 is CASSLGSIGAFF. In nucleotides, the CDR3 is TGCGCCAGCAGCTTGGGTAGCATCGGGGCTTTCTTT. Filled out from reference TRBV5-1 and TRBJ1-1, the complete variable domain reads KAGVTQTPRYLIKTRGQQVTLSCSPISGHRSVSWYQQTPGQGLQFLFEYFSETQRNKGNFPGRFSGRQFSNSRSEMNVSTLELGDSALYLCASSLGSIGAFFGQGTRLTVV.

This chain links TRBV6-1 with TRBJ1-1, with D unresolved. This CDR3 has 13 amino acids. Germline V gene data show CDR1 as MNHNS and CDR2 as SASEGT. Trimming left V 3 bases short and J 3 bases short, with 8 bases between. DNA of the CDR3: TGTGCCAGCAGTGATACACCCTACACTGAAGCTTTCTTT. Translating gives CASSDTPYTEAFF.

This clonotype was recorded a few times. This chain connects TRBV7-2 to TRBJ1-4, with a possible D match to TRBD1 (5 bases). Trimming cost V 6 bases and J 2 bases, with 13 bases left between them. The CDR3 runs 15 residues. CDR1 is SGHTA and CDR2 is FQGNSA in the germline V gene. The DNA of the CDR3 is TGTGCCAGCAGGAATGGGGGGTTTACTAATGAAAAACTGTTTTTT. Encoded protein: CASRNGGFTNEKLFF.

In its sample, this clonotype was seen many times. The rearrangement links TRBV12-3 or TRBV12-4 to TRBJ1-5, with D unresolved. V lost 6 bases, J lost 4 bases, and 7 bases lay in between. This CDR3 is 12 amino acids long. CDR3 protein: CASRAINQPQHF. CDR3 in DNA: TGTGCCAGCAGAGCCATTAATCAGCCCCAGCATTTT.

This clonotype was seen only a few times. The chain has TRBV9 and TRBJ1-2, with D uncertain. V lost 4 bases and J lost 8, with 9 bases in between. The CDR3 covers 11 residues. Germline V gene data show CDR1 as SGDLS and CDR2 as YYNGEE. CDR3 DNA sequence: TGTGCCAGCAGCCGGCCAAGAGGCTACACCTTC. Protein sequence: CASSRPRGYTF.

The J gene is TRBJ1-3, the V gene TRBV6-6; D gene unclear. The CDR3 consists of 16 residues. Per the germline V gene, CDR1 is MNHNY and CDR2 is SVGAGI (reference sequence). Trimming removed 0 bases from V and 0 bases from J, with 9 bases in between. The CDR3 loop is CASSYSTQSSGNTIYF. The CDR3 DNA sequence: TGTGCCAGCAGTTACTCAACACAGAGCTCTGGAAACACCATATATTTT.

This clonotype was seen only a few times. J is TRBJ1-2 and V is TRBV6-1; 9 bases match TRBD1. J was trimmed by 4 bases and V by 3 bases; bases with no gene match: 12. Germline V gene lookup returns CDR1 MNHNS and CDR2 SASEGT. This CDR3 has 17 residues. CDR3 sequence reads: CASSEWGQGGKFYGYTF. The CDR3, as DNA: TGTGCCAGCAGTGAGTGGGGACAGGGAGGTAAATTCTATGGCTACACCTTC.

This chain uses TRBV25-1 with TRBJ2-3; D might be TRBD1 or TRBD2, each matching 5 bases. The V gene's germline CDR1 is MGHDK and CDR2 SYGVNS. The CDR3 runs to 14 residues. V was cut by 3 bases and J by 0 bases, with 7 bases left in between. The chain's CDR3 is CASSDWDSTDTQYF. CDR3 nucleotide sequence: TGTGCCAGCAGTGACTGGGACAGCACAGATACGCAGTATTTT.